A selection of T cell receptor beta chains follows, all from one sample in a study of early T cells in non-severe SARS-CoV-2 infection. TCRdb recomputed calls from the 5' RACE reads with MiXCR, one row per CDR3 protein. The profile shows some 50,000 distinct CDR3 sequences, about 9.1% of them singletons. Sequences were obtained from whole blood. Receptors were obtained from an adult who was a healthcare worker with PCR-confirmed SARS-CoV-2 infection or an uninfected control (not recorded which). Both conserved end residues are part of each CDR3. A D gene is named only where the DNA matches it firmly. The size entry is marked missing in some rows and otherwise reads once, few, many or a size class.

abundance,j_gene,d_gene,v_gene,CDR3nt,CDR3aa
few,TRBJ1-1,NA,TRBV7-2,TGTGCCAGCAGCAGAGTCGCGGGGACTGAAGCTTTCTTT,CASSRVAGTEAFF
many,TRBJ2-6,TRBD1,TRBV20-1,TGCAGTGCTATCCGGCCCGGGACAGGGTCCTCTGGGGCCAACGTCCTGACTTTC,CSAIRPGTGSSGANVLTF
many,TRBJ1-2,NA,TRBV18,TGTGCCAGCTCACCTGGGACGGTTAACTATGGCTACACCTTC,CASSPGTVNYGYTF
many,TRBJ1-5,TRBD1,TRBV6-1,TGTGCCAGCACTCGAACCAGGGGGACAACGCTAGCAGGGAGCAATCAGCCCCAGCATTTT,CASTRTRGTTLAGSNQPQHF
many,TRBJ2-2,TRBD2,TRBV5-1,TGCGCCAGCAGCTTCTTAAAACTAGCGGGGGTCACCGGGGAGCTGTTTTTT,CASSFLKLAGVTGELFF
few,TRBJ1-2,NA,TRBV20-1,TGCAGTGCTAGAGCTTCTCAGGACTCGATCAACTATGGCTACACCTTC,CSARASQDSINYGYTF
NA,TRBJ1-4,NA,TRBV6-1,TGTGCCAGCAGAAGGGAAAAACTGTTTTTT,CASRREKLFF
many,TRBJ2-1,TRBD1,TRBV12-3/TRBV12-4,TGTGCCAGCAGTTTAAGGGGGCGCAATGAGCAGTTCTTC,CASSLRGRNEQFF
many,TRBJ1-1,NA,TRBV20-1,TGCAGTGCTAGAGTTGCCACTGAAGCTTTCTTT,CSARVATEAFF
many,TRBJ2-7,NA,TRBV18,TGTGCCAGCTCACCAGGAGGGTACGAGCAGTACTTC,CASSPGGYEQYF
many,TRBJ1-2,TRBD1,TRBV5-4,TGTGCCAGCAGCTTGAGGGGTGGCTACGGGACAGGTCGATATGGCTACACCTTC,CASSLRGGYGTGRYGYTF
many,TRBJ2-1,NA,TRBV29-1,TGCAGCGGGGGACTGGCTCGGGATGAGCAGTTCTTC,CSGGLARDEQFF
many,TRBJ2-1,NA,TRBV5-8,TGTGCCAGCAGCGGAAGAAATGAGCAGTTCTTC,CASSGRNEQFF
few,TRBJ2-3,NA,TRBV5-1,TGCGCCAGCAGCCCGCGGCGGGGCACCACAGATACGCAGTATTTT,CASSPRRGTTDTQYF
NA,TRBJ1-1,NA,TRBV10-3,TGTGCCATCAGTCCTAGGGGTGACACTGAAGCTTTCTTT,CAISPRGDTEAFF
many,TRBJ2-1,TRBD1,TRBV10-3,TGTGCCATCAGTGACGTGTCCGGGACAGGGTTCTACAATGAGCAGTTCTTC,CAISDVSGTGFYNEQFF
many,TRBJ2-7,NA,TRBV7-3,TGTGCCAGCAGCCCTTCTAACGGCTACGAGCAGTACTTC,CASSPSNGYEQYF
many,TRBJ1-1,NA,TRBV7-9,TGTGCCAGCAGCTTAGTAGTCAGTGAAGAGGCTTTCTTT,CASSLVVSEEAFF
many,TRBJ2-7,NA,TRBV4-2,TGTGCCAGCAGCCAAGGGGCGAGCGCGAGGACCAACGAGCAGTACTTC,CASSQGASARTNEQYF
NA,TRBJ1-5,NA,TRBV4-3,TGCGCCAGCAGCCAAGATTCCGAACAGCCCCAGCATTTT,CASSQDSEQPQHF
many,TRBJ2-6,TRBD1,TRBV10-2,TGCGCCAGCAGTGAGCCCCGGGGACAGGGGCCCTTCGGTGGGGCCAACGTCCTGACTTTC,CASSEPRGQGPFGGANVLTF
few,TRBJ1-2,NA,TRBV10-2,TGCGCCAGCAGCTCTTCAGCAGGGGCTGACTATGGCTACACCTTC,CASSSSAGADYGYTF
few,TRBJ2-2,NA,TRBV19,TGTGCCAGTAGTATACCAGGGTTGGGCACCGGGGAGCTGTTTTTT,CASSIPGLGTGELFF
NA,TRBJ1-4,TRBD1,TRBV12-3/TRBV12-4,TGTGCCAGCAGTATTCGACAGGGTGGTGAAAAACTGTTTTTT,CASSIRQGGEKLFF
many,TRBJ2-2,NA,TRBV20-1,TGCAGTGCTAGAGAAGGCGGTGGCACCGGGGAGCTGTTTTTT,CSAREGGGTGELFF
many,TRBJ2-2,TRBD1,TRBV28,TGTGCCAGCAGTTCCGGGACAGGGTTAGGCGGGGAGCTGTTTTTT,CASSSGTGLGGELFF
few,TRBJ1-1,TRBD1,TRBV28,TGTGCCAGCAGTTTTTCGGGACAGGGTTGGAGCACTGAAGCTTTCTTT,CASSFSGQGWSTEAFF
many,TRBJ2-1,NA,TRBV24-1,TGTGCCACTATGGCGAACAATGAGCAGTTCTTC,CATMANNEQFF
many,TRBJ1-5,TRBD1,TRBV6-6,TGTGCCAGCAGTTTCGGGACAGGGAGGGTTAGTCAGCCCCAGCATTTT,CASSFGTGRVSQPQHF
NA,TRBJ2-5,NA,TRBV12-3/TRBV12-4,TGTGCCAGCATGCCGGGGGACAGCTCGTACCAAGAGACCCAGTACTTC,CASMPGDSSYQETQYF
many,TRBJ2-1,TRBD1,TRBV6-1,TGTGCCAGCAGCCGCTTGCAGGGGGCCTACAATGAGCAGTTCTTC,CASSRLQGAYNEQFF
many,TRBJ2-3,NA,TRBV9,TGTGCCAGCAGCGTAGGGGACTCGGAAGATACGCAGTATTTT,CASSVGDSEDTQYF